The T cell receptor (beta chain) under discussion was sequenced for a study of read filtering for tumor transcriptome and immune sequencing. This library used around 400 ng RNA and molecular barcoded adaptors spanning alpha/delta and beta/gamma chains. Each CDR3 protein gets one entry after TCRdb re-called the reads with MiXCR. The data contain 130,000 or so distinct CDR3 sequences, under 15% of them singletons. This clonotype has more than one count but fewer than ten. CDR3 length: 17 residues. Germline values: CDR1 MNHNS, CDR2 SASEGT. The trim removed 7 bases at V and 9 bases at J, leaving 24 bases unmatched.

Sequenced input: a population of CD138-negative cells sorted from bone marrow. The rearrangement joins TRBV6-1 to TRBJ2-7, with 7 bases that match TRBD1. The clonotype was recovered from a donor over 35 with multiple myeloma. The CDR3 protein is CASTGGQYLRGIERQYF. The CDR3 bases are TGTGCCAGCACTGGGGGACAGTACCTACGAGGGATTGAGCGGCAGTACTTC.